The present entry profiles one T cell receptor beta chain with its context. The antigen is undetermined. The data were obtained in a study of cytomegalovirus exposure and HLA in healthy donors. In germline, CDR1 is SGHDT, CDR2 YYEEEE. V shed 4 bases and J shed 2 bases, with 14 bases lying between them. This CDR3 is built from 15 residues. General study findings and limits: Analysis performed later showed TCR beta chains linked to HLA being more clonally expanded than equally common others. Most of the TCR beta V segments (in an earlier analysis) were productive either about 87% or about 30% of the time.

Primers for the PCR totalled 60 Vbeta and 13 Jbeta. The assay was immunoSEQ multiplex PCR, and TCRdb's table has in-frame clones only and misses some. The data hold approximately 110,000 clones, with 76% observed a single time. The source material was PBMCs. J is TRBJ2-3 and V is TRBV5-6; a possible D gene is TRBD2 (6 bases). The receptor was isolated from a man in his forties in good health and CMV-seropositive. The CDR3 DNA reads as TGTGCCAGCAGCGCCCGACGGGGGATCACAGATACGCAGTATTTT. Translated: CASSARRGITDTQYF.